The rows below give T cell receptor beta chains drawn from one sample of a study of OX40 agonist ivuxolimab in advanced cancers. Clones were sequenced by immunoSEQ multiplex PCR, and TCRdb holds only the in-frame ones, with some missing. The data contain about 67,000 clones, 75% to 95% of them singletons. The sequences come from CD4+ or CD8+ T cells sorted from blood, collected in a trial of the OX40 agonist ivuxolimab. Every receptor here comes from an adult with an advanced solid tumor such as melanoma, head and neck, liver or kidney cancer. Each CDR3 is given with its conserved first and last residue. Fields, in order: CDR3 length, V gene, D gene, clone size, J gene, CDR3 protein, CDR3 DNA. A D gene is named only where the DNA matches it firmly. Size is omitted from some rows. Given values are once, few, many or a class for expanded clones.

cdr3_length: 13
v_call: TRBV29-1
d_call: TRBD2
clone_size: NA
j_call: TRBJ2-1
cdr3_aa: CSAETSGNNEQFF
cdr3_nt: TGCAGCGCCGAGACTAGCGGGAACAATGAGCAGTTCTTC

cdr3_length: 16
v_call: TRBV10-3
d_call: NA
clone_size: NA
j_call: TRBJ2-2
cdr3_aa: CAIRNDMSANTGELFF
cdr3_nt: TGTGCCATCAGGAACGACATGTCGGCTAACACCGGGGAGCTGTTTTTT

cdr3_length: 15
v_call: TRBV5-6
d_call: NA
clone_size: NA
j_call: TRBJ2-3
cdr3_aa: CASSIGTGSTDTQYF
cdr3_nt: TGTGCCAGCAGCATAGGGACGGGGAGCACAGATACGCAGTATTTT

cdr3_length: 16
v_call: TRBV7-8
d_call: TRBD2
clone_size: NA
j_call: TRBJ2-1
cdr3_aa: CASSIPGLAGHNEQFF
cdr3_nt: TGTGCCAGCAGCATTCCGGGACTAGCGGGCCACAATGAGCAGTTCTTC

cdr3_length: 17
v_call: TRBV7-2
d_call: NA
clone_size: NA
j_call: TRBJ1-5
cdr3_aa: CASSPPPWQGPNQPQHF
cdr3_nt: TGTGCCAGCAGCCCCCCCCCTTGGCAGGGCCCAAATCAGCCCCAGCATTTT

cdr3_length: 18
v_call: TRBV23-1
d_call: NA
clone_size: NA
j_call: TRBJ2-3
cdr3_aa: CASSQRLGSVRCTDTQYF
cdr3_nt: TGCGCCAGCAGTCAACGTTTGGGTAGCGTCCGATGCACAGATACGCAGTATTTT

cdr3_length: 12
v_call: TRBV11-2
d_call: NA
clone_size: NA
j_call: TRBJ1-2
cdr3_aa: CASSAADYGYTF
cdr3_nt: TGTGCCAGCAGCGCCGCGGACTATGGCTACACCTTC

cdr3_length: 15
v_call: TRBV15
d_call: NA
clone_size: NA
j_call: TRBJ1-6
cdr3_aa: CATSRGRGDDSPLHF
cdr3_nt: TGTGCCACCAGCAGAGGCCGTGGGGACGATTCACCCCTCCACTTT

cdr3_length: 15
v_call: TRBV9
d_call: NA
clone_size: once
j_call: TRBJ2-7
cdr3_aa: CASSVDGLSPSEQYF
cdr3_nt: TGTGCCAGCAGCGTAGATGGTCTCTCCCCTAGCGAGCAGTACTTC

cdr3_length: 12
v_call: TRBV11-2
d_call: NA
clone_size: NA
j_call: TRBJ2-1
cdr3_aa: CASSLGYNEQFF
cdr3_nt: TGTGCCAGCAGCTTAGGATACAATGAGCAGTTCTTC

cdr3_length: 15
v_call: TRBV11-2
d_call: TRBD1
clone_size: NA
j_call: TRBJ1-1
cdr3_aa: CASSSIQGSDTEAFF
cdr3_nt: TGTGCCAGCAGTTCAATACAGGGGAGCGACACTGAAGCTTTCTTT

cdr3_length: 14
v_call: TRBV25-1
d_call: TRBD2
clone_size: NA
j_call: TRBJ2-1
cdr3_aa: CASSRLADYNEQFF
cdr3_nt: TGTGCCAGCAGCAGACTAGCGGACTACAATGAGCAGTTCTTC

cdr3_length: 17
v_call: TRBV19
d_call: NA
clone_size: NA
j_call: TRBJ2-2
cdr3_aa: CASSPFSGTFGTGELFF
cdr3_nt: TGTGCCAGTAGTCCTTTTTCCGGGACGTTCGGCACCGGGGAGCTGTTTTTT

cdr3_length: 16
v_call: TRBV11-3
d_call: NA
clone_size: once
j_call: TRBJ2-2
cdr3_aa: CASSLVRVPNTGELFF
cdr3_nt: TGTGCCAGCAGCTTAGTGCGGGTGCCGAACACCGGGGAGCTGTTTTTT

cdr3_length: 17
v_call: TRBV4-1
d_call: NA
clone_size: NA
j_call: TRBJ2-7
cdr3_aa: CASSQEGSGLPSYEQYF
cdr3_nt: TGCGCCAGCAGCCAAGAAGGAAGCGGCTTGCCTTCCTACGAGCAGTACTTC

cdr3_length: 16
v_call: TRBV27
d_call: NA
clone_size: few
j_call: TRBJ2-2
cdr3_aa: CASSLGGGGITGELFF
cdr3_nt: TGTGCCAGCAGTTTGGGTGGAGGTGGGATCACCGGGGAGCTGTTTTTT

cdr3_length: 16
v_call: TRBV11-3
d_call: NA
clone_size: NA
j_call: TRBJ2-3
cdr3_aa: CASSPRLGGNTDTQYF
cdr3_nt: TGTGCCAGCAGCCCCCGACTTGGTGGTAACACAGATACGCAGTATTTT

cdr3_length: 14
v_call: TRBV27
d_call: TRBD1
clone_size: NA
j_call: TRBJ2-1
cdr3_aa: CASSWTGEVDEQFF
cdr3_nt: TGTGCCAGCAGTTGGACAGGGGAAGTTGATGAGCAGTTCTTC

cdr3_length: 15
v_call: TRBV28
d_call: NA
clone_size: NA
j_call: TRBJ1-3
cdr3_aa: CASSLRTVGGNTIYF
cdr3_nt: TGTGCCAGCAGTTTAAGAACAGTGGGAGGAAACACCATATATTTT

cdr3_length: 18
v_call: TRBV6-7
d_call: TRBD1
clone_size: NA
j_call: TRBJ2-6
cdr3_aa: CASSTWDRTNSGANVLTF
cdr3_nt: TGTGCCAGCAGTACCTGGGACAGGACAAACTCTGGGGCCAACGTCCTGACTTTC

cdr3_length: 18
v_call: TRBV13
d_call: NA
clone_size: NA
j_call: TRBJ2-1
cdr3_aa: CASSPRKHRGGGYNEQFF
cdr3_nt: TGTGCCAGCAGCCCGCGAAAACACAGGGGCGGGGGCTACAATGAGCAGTTCTTC

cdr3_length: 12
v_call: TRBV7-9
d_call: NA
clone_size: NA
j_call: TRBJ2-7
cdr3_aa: CASSLMADEQYF
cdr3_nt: TGTGCCAGCAGCTTAATGGCAGACGAGCAGTACTTC

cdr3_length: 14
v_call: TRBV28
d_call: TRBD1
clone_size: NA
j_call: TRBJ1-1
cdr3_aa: CACYPDRLNTEAFF
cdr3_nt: TGTGCCTGTTACCCGGACAGGTTGAACACTGAAGCTTTCTTT

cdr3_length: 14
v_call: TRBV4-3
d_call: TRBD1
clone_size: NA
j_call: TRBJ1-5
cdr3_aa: CASSQDRGDQPQHF
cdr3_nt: TGCGCCAGCAGTCAAGACAGGGGGGATCAGCCCCAGCATTTT

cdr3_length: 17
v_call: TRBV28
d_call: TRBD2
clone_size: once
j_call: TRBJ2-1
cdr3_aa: CASSFPRSGVIYNEQFF
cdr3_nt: TGTGCCAGCAGTTTTCCCCGTAGCGGGGTAATCTACAATGAGCAGTTCTTC

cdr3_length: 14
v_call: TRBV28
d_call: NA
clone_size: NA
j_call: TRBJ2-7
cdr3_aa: CASSFSKQTDEQYF
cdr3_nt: TGTGCCAGCAGTTTCTCAAAACAGACGGACGAGCAGTACTTC

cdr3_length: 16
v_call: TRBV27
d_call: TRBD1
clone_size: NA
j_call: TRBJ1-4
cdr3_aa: CASRTGTGGPDEKLFF
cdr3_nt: TGTGCCAGCAGAACCGGGACAGGAGGCCCCGATGAAAAACTGTTTTTT

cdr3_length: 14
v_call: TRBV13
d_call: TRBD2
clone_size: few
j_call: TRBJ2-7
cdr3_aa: CASSSSGTTYEQYF
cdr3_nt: TGTGCCAGCAGCTCGTCCGGGACTACCTACGAGCAGTACTTC

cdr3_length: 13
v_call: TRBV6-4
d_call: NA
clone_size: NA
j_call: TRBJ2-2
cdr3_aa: CASSDGNTGELFF
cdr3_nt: TGTGCCAGCAGTGACGGGAACACCGGGGAGCTGTTTTTT

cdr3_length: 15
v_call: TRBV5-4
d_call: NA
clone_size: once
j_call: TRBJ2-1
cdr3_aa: CASSEAGSSYNEQFF
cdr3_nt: TGTGCCAGCAGCGAGGCGGGGAGCTCCTACAATGAGCAGTTCTTC

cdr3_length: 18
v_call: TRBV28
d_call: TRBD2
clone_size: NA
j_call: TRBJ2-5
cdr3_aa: CASSAPPPGLAGVETQYF
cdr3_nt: TGTGCCAGCAGTGCCCCGCCACCGGGACTAGCGGGAGTAGAGACCCAGTACTTC

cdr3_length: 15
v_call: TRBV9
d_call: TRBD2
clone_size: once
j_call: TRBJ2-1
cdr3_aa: CASSVAGGPRGEQFF
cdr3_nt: TGTGCCAGCAGCGTGGCGGGAGGGCCTCGTGGTGAGCAGTTCTTC

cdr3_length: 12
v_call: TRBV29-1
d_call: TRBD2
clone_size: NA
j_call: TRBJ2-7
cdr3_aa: CSLKSLAGVEYF
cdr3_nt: TGCAGCCTCAAGTCCCTAGCGGGAGTTGAGTACTTC

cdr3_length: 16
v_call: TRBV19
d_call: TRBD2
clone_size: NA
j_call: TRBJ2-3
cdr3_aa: CASSTASGTSTDTQYF
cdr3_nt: TGTGCCAGTAGTACCGCTAGCGGGACTTCCACAGATACGCAGTATTTT

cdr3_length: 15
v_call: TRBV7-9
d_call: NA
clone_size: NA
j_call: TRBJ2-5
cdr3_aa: CASSSRAGDGETQYF
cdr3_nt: TGTGCCAGCAGCTCCCGGGCTGGGGACGGGGAGACCCAGTACTTC

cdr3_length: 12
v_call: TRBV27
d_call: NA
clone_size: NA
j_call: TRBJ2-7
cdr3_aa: CASSFGGREQYF
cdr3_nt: TGTGCCAGCAGTTTTGGGGGGCGCGAGCAGTACTTC

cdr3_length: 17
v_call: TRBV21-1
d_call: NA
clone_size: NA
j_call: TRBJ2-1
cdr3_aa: CASSGSGLQDSYNEQFF
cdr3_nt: TGTGCCAGCAGCGGATCGGGACTACAAGACTCCTACAATGAGCAGTTCTTC

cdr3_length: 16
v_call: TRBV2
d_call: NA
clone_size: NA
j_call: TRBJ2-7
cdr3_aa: CASSEVRSGALGEQYF
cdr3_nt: TGTGCCAGCAGTGAAGTGAGGTCCGGGGCACTTGGCGAGCAGTACTTC

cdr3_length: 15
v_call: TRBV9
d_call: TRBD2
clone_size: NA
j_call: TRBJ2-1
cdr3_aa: CASSVGTSGGNEQFF
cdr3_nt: TGTGCCAGCAGCGTAGGGACTAGCGGTGGCAATGAGCAGTTCTTC

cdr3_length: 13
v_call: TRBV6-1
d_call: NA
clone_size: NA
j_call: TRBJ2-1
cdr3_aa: CASSELPVTEQFF
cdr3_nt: TGTGCCAGCAGTGAACTTCCAGTGACTGAGCAGTTCTTC

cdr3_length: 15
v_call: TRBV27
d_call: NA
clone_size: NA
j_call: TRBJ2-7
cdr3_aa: CASSLTPTEWNEQYF
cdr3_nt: TGTGCCAGCAGTTTAACCCCGACAGAATGGAACGAGCAGTACTTC